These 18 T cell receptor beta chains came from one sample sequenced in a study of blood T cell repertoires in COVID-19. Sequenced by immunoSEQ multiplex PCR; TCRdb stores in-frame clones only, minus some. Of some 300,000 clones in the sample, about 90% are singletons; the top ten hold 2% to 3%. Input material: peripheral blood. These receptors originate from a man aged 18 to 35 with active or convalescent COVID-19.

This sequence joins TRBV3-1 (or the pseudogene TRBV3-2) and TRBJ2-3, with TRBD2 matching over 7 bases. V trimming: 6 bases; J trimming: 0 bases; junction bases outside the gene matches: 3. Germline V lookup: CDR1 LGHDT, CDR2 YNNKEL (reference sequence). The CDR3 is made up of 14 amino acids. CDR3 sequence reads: CASSLSGSTDTQYF. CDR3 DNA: TGTGCCAGCAGTCTTAGCGGGAGCACAGATACGCAGTATTTT.

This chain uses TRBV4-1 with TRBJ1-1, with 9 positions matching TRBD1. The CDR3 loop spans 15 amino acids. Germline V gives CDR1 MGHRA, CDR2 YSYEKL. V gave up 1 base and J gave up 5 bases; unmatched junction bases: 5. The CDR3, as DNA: TGCGCCAGCAGCCAAGCTTACAGGGGGCGGACTGAAGCTTTCTTT. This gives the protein CASSQAYRGRTEAFF.

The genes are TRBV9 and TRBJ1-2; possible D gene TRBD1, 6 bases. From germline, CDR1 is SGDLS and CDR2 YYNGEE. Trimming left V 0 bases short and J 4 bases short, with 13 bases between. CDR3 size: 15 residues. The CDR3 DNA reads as TGTGCCAGCAGCGTAGATCCGGACAGAAGCTATGGCTACACCTTC. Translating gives CASSVDPDRSYGYTF.

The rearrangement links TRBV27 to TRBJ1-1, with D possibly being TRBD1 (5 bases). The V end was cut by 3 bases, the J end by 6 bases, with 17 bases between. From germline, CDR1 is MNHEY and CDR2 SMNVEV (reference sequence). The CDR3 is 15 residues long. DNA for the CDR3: TGTGCCAGCAGTTTCCGGGGGGTCGAGTTGGCTGAAGCTTTCTTT. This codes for CASSFRGVELAEAFF.

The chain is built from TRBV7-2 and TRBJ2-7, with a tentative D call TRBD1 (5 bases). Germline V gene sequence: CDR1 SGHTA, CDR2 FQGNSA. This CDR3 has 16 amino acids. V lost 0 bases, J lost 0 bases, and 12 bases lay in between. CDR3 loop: CASSLAPQGLSYEQYF. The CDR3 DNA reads TGTGCCAGCAGCTTAGCGCCTCAGGGCCTCTCCTACGAGCAGTACTTC.

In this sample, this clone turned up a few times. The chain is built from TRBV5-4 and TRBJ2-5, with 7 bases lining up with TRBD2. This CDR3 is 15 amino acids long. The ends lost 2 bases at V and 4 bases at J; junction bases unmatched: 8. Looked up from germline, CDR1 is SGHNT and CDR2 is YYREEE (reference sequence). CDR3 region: CASSLRAGEGETQYF. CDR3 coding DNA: TGTGCCAGCAGCTTACGGGCGGGGGAGGGAGAGACCCAGTACTTC.

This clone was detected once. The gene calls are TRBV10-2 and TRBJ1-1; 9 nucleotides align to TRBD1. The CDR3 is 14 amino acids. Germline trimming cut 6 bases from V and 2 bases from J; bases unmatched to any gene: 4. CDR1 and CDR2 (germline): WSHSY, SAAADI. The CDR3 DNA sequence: TGCGCCAGCAGCCTGACAGGGGGAAACACTGAAGCTTTCTTT. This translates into CASSLTGGNTEAFF.

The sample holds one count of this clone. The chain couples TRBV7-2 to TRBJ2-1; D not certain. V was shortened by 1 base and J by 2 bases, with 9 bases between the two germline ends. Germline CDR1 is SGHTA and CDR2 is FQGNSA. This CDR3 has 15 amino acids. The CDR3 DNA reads TGTGCCAGCAGCTTAGGCAGCGATACCTACAATGAGCAGTTCTTC. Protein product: CASSLGSDTYNEQFF.

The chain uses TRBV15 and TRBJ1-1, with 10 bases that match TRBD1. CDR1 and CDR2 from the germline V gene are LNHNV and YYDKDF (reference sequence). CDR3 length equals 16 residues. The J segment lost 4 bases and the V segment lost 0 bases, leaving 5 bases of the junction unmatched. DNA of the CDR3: TGTGCCACCAGCAGAGAACGCGACAGGGGGCCCACTGAAGCTTTCTTT. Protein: CATSRERDRGPTEAFF.

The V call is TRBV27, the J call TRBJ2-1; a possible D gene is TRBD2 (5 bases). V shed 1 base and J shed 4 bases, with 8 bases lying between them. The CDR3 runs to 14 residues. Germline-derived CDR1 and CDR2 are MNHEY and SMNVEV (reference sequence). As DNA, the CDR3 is TGTGCCAGCAGTTTATTAGGAGGTTACAATGAGCAGTTCTTC. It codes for CASSLLGGYNEQFF.

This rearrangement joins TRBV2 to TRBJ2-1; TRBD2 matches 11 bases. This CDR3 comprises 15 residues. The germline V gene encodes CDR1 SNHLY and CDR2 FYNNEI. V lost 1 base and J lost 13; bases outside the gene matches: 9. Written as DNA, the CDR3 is TGTGCCAGCAGTGAAGATCAGCTAGCGGGAGGTATTCAGTTCTTC. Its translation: CASSEDQLAGGIQFF.

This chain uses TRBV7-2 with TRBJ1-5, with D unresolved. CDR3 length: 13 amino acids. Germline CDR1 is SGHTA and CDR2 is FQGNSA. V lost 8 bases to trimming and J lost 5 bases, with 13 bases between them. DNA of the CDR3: TGTGCCAGCGCGATCGGGGTCCATCAGCCCCAGCATTTT. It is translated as CASAIGVHQPQHF.

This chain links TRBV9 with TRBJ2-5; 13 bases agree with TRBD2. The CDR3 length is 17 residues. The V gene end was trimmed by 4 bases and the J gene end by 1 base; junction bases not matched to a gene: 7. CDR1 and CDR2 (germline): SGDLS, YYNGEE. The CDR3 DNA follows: TGTGCCAGCAGCACAGGGACTAGCGGGGTAATCCAAGAGACCCAGTACTTC. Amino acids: CASSTGTSGVIQETQYF.

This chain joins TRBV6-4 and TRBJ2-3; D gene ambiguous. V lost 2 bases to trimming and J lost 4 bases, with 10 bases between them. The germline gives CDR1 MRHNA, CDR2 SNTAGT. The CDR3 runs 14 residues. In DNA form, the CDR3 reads TGTGCCAGCAGTGACGGCGCTAGTCCAGATACGCAGTATTTT. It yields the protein CASSDGASPDTQYF.

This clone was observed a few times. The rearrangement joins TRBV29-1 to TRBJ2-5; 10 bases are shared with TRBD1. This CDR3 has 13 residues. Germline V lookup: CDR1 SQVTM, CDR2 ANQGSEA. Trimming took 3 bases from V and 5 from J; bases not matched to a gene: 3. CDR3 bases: TGCAGCGTTGAGACAGGGGGCATGGAGACCCAGTACTTC. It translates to CSVETGGMETQYF.

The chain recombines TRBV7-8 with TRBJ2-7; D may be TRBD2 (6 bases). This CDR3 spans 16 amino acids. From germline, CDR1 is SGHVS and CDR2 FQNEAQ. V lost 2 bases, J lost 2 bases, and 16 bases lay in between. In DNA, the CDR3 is TGTGCCAGCAGCTTAACCTTCAGCGGGCCACCCTACGAGCAGTACTTC. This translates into CASSLTFSGPPYEQYF.

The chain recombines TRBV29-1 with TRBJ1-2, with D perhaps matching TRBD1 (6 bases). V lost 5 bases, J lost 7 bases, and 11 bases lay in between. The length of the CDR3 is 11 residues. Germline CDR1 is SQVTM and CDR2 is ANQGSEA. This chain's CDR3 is CSVRQGPGYTF. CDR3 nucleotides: TGCAGCGTTCGGCAGGGGCCTGGCTACACCTTC.

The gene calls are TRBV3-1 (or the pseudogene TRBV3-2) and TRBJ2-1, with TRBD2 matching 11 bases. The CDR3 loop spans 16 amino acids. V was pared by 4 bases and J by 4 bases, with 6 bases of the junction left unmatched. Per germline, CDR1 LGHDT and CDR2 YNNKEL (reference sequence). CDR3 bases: TGTGCCAGCAGCCGAGATAGCGGGAGGGGATACAATGAGCAGTTCTTC. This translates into CASSRDSGRGYNEQFF.